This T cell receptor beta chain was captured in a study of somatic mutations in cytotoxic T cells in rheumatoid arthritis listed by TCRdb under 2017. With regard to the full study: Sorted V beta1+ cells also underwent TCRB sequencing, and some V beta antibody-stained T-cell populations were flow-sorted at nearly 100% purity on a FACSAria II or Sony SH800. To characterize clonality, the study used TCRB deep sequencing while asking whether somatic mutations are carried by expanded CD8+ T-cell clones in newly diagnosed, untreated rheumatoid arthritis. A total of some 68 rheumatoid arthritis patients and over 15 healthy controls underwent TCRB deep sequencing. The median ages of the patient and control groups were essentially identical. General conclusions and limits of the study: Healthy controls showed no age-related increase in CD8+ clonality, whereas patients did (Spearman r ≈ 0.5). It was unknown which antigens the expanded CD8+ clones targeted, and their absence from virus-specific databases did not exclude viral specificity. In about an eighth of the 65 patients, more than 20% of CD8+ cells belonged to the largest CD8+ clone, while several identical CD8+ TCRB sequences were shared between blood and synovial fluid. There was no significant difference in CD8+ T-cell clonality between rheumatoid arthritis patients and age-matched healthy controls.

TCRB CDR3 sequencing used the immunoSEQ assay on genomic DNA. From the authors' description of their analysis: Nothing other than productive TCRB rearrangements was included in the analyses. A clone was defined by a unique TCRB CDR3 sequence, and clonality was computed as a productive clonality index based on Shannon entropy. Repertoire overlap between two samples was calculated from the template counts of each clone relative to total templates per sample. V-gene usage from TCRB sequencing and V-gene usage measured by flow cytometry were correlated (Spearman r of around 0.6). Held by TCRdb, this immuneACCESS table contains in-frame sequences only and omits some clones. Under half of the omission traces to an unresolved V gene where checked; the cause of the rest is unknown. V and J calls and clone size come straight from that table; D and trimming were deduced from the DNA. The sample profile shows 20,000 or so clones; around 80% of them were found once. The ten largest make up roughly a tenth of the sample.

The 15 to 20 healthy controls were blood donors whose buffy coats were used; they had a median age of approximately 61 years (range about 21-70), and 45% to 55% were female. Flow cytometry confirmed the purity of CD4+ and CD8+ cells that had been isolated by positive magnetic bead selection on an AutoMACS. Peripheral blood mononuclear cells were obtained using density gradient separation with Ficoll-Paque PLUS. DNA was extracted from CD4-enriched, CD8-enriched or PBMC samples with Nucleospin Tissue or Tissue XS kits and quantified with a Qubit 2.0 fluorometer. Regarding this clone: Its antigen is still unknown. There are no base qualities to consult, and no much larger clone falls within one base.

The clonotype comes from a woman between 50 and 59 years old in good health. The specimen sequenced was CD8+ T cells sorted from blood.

The encoded CDR3 is CASSPSSPSGELFF. The base sequence is TGTGCCAGCAGCCCATCCAGCCCCTCCGGGGAGCTGTTTTTT. The V and J segments used are TRBV9 and TRBJ2-2; the D gene is not confidently resolved. Spanning cysteine to phenylalanine, the CDR3 consists of 14 amino acids. Of all the DNA, just the CDR3 is kept, 42 bases in frame from base 1. The V and J ends are trimmed by 4 bases and 6 bases, leaving 13 bases between them. From the germline V gene, CDR1 is SGDLS and CDR2 is YYNGEE.